Listed here are 6 T cell receptor beta chains from one sample, sequenced in a study of cytomegalovirus exposure and HLA in healthy donors (dated by TCRdb to the late 2010s). Library generation was performed with the immunoSEQ multiplex PCR assay. A mixture of 60 forward primers for TCR Vbeta segments and 13 reverse primers for TCR Jbeta segments was used in the multiplex PCR. Entries here come from immuneACCESS through TCRdb and include only in-frame sequences with V and J called. Some clones fail to appear in such tables; in the studies checked, an unresolved V gene covers under half of the shortfall, and the cause of the remainder is unknown. The sample table lists about 270,000 clones, about 66% of them with a count of one. In total, the top ten clones hold under 3% of the sample. The sample comprised PBMCs. Receptors were obtained from a female donor in good health and CMV-seronegative.

V is TRBV5-1 and J is TRBJ1-1; D remains ambiguous. V was clipped by 1 base and J by 5 bases, with 9 bases between them. Per the germline V gene, CDR1 is SGHRS and CDR2 is YFSETQ. The CDR3 runs 13 residues. CDR3 in amino acids: CASSLRVGTEAFF. CDR3 DNA sequence: TGCGCCAGCAGCTTGCGGGTCGGAACTGAAGCTTTCTTT. The full variable domain, in which reference TRBV5-1 and TRBJ1-1 provide the parts outside the CDR3, is KAGVTQTPRYLIKTRGQQVTLSCSPISGHRSVSWYQQTPGQGLQFLFEYFSETQRNKGNFPGRFSGRQFSNSRSEMNVSTLELGDSALYLCASSLRVGTEAFFGQGTRLTVV.

The chain has TRBV5-1 and TRBJ1-3, with 7 bases aligning to TRBD1. Germline-derived CDR1 and CDR2 are SGHRS and YFSETQ. V trimming: 1 base; J trimming: 2 bases; junction bases outside the gene matches: 6. The CDR3 is made up of 16 amino acids. CDR3 nucleotides: TGCGCCAGCAGCTTGACCGGGACAGTTACTGGAAACACCATATATTTT. Residues: CASSLTGTVTGNTIYF.

This chain links TRBV7-9 with TRBJ2-2, with a possible D match to TRBD2 (6 bases). CDR3 length: 15 amino acids. Trimming shortened V by 6 bases and J by 0 bases, and 11 bases separated the two germline ends. The V gene's germline CDR1 is SEHNR and CDR2 FQNEAQ (reference sequence). CDR3 sequence (DNA): TGTGCCAGCAGGGTCTGGGGGGCGAACACCGGGGAGCTGTTTTTT. Its protein product is CASRVWGANTGELFF.

The V call is TRBV7-7, the J call TRBJ2-2; TRBD2 matches 7 bases. CDR3 length: 16 amino acids. The V segment lost 5 bases and the J segment 4 bases; nucleotides outside the gene matches: 10. The germline CDR1 and CDR2 sequences are SSHAT and FNYEAQ (reference sequence). The DNA of the CDR3 is TGTGCCAGCAGCGTGGGACTATCCTGGGGCACCGGGGAGCTGTTTTTT. This sequence encodes CASSVGLSWGTGELFF.

The chain recombines TRBV30 with TRBJ1-2; 8 positions agree with TRBD1. Trimming took 5 bases from V and 4 from J; bases not matched to a gene: 9. There are 14 residues in the CDR3. CDR1 is GTSNPN and CDR2 is SVGIG in the germline V gene (reference sequence). CDR3 sequence (DNA): TGTGCCTGGTCGTCGGGGACAGGACCCTATGGCTACACCTTC. This codes for CAWSSGTGPYGYTF.

The CDR3, as DNA: TGCGCCAGCAGCTTGGAGAGATACGAGCAGTACTTC. It is translated as CASSLERYEQYF. The chain employs TRBV5-1 and TRBJ2-7; D not resolved. Germline assignment: CDR1 SGHRS and CDR2 YFSETQ. V shed 0 bases and J shed 4 bases, with 5 bases lying between them. The CDR3 runs 12 residues.